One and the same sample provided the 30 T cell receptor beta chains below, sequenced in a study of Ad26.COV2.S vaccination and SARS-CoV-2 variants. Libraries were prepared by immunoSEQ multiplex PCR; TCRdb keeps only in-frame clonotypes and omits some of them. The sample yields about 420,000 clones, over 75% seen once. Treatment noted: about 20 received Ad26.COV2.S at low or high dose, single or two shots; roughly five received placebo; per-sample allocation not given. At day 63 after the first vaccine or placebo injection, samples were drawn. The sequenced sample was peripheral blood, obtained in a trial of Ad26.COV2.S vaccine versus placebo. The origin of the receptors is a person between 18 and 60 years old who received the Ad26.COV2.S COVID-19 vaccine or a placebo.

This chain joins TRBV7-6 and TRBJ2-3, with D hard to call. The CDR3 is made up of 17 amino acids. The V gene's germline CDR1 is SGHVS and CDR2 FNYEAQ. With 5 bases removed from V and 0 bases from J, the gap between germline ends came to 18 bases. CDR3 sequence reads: CASSPLPQQRSTDTQYF. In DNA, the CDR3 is TGTGCCAGCAGCCCCCTCCCCCAGCAGCGTAGCACAGATACGCAGTATTTT.

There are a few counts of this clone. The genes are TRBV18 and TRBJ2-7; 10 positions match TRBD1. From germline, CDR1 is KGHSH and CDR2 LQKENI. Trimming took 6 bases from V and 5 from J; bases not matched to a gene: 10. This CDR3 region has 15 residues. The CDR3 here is CASSNTGQGSHEQYF. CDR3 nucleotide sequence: TGTGCCAGCTCCAACACGGGACAGGGGTCCCACGAGCAGTACTTC. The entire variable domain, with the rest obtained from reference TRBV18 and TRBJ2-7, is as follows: NAGVMQNPRHLVRRRGQEARLRCSPMKGHSHVYWYRQLPEEGLKFMVYLQKENIIDESGMPKERFSAEFPKEGPSILRIQQVVRGDSAAYFCASSNTGQGSHEQYFGPGTRLTVT.

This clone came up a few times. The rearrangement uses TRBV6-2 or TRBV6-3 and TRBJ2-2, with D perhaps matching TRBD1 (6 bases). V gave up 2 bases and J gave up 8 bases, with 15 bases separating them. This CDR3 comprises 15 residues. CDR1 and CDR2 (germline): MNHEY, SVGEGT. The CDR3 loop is CASSYGNRVSGELFF. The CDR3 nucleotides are TGTGCCAGCAGTTACGGAAACAGGGTTTCGGGGGAGCTGTTTTTT.

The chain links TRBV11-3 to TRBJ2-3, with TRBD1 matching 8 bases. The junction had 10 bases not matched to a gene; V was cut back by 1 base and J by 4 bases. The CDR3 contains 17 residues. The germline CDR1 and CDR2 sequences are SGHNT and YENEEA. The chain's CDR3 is CASSLGLRGQGADTQYF. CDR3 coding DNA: TGTGCCAGCAGCTTAGGGCTCAGGGGGCAAGGCGCAGATACGCAGTATTTT.

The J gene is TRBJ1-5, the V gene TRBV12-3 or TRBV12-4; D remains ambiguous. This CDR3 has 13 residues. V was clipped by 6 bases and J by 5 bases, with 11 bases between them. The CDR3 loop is CASSWTEDQPQHF. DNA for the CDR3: TGTGCCAGCAGCTGGACCGAAGATCAGCCCCAGCATTTT.

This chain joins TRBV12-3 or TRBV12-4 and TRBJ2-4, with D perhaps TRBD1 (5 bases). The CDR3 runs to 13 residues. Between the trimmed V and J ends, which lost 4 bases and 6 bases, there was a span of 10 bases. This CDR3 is CASSSGQGNIQYF. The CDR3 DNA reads TGTGCCAGCAGTTCCGGCCAGGGAAACATTCAGTACTTC.

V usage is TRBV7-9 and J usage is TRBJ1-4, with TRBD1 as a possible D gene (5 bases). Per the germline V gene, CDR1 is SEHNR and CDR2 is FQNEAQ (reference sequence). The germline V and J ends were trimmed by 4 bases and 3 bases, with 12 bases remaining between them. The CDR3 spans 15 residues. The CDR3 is CASSSTTVPNEKLFF. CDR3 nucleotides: TGTGCCAGCAGCTCGACGACAGTGCCTAATGAAAAACTGTTTTTT.

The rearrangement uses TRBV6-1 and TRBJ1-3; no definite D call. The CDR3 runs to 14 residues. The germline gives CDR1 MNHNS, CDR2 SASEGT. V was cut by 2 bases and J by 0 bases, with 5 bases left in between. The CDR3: CASSEFASGNTIYF. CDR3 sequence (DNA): TGTGCCAGCAGTGAATTCGCCTCTGGAAACACCATATATTTT.

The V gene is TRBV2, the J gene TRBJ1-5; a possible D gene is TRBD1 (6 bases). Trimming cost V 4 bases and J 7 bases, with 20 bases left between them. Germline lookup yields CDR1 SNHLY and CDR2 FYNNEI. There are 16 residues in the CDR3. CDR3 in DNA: TGTGCCAGCAGTGGCATTGGGGCAGGGGCTATCCAGCCCCAGCATTTT. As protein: CASSGIGAGAIQPQHF.

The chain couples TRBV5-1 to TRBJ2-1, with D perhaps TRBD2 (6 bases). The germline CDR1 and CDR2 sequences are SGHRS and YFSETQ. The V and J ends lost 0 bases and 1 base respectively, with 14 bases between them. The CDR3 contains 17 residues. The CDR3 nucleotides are TGCGCCAGCAGCTTGGAGATAGGGCGGGGTTCCTACAATGAGCAGTTCTTC. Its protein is CASSLEIGRGSYNEQFF. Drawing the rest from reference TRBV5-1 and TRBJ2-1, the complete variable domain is KAGVTQTPRYLIKTRGQQVTLSCSPISGHRSVSWYQQTPGQGLQFLFEYFSETQRNKGNFPGRFSGRQFSNSRSEMNVSTLELGDSALYLCASSLEIGRGSYNEQFFGPGTRLTVL.

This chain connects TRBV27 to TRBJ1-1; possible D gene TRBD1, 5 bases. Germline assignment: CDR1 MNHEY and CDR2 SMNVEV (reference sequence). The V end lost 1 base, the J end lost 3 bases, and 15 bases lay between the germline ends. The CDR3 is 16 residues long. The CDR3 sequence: CASSLYRTSLHTEAFF. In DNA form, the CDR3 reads TGTGCCAGCAGTTTATACAGGACATCCCTTCACACTGAAGCTTTCTTT.

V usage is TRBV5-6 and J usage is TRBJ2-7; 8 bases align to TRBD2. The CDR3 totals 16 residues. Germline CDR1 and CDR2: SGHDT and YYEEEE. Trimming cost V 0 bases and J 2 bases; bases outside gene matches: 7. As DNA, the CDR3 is TGTGCCAGCAGCTTGGGCCCGGGGGGGAGGCCCTACGAGCAGTACTTC. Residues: CASSLGPGGRPYEQYF.

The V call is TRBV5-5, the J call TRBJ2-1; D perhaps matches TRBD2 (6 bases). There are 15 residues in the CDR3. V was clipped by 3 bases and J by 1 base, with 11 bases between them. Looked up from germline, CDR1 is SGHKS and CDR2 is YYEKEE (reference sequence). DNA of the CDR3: TGTGCCAGCAGCTCTCTGGGAGGATCCTACAATGAGCAGTTCTTC. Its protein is CASSSLGGSYNEQFF.

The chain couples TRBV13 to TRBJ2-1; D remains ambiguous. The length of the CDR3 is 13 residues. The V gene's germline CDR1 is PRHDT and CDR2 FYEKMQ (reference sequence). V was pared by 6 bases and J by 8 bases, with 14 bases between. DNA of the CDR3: TGTGCCAGCAGGGGTTCCCTTGAGGATGAGCAGTTCTTC. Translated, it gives CASRGSLEDEQFF. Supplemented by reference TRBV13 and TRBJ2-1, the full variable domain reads AAGVIQSPRHLIKEKRETATLKCYPIPRHDTVYWYQQGPGQDPQFLISFYEKMQSDKGSIPDRFSAQQFSDYHSELNMSSLELGDSALYFCASRGSLEDEQFFGPGTRLTVL.

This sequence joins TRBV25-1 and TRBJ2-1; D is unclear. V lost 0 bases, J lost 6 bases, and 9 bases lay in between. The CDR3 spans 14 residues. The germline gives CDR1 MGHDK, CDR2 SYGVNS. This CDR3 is CASSEYGPSNEQFF. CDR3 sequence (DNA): TGTGCCAGCAGTGAATATGGGCCCAGCAATGAGCAGTTCTTC.

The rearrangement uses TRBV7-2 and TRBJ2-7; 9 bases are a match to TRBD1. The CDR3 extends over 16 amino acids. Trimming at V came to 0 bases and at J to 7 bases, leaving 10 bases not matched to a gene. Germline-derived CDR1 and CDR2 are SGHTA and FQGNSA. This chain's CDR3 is CASSLAGTGMLGEQYF. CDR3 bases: TGTGCCAGCAGCTTAGCCGGGACAGGGATGTTGGGGGAGCAGTACTTC.

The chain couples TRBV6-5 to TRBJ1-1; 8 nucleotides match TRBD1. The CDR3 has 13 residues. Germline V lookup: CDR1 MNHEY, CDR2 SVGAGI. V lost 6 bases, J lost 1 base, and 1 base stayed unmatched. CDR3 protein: CASSDRGNTEAFF. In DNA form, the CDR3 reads TGTGCCAGCAGCGACAGGGGGAACACTGAAGCTTTCTTT.

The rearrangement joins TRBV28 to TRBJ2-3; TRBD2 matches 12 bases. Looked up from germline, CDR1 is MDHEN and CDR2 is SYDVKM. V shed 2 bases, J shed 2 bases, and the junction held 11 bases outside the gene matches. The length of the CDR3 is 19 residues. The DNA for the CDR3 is TGTGCCAGCAGTTTAAGATCCGCTAGCGGGGGGGGGCACACAGATACGCAGTATTTT. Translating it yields CASSLRSASGGGHTDTQYF.

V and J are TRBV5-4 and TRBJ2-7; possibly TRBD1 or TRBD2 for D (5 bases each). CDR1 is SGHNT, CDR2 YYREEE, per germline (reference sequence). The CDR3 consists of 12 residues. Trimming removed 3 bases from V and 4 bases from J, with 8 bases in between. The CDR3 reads CASSSGRYEQYF. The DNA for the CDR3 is TGTGCCAGCAGCTCGGGACGTTACGAGCAGTACTTC.

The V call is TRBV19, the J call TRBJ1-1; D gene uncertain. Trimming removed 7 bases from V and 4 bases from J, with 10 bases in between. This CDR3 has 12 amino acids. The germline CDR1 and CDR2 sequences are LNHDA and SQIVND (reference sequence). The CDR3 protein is CASNWAGTEAFF. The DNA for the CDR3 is TGTGCCAGTAACTGGGCGGGCACTGAAGCTTTCTTT.

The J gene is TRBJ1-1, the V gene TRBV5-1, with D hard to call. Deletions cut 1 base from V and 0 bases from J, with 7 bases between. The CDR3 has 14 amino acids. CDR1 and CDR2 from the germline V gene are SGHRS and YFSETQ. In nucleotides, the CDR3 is TGCGCCAGCAGCTTGCAGAGCATGAACACTGAAGCTTTCTTT. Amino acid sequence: CASSLQSMNTEAFF. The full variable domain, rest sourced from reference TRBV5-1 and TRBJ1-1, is KAGVTQTPRYLIKTRGQQVTLSCSPISGHRSVSWYQQTPGQGLQFLFEYFSETQRNKGNFPGRFSGRQFSNSRSEMNVSTLELGDSALYLCASSLQSMNTEAFFGQGTRLTVV.

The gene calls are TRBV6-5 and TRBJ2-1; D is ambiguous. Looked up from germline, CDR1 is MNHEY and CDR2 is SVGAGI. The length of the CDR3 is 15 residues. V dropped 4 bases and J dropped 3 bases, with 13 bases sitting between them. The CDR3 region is CASSSAISGYNEQFF. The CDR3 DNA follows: TGTGCCAGCAGTTCGGCCATATCGGGCTACAATGAGCAGTTCTTC.

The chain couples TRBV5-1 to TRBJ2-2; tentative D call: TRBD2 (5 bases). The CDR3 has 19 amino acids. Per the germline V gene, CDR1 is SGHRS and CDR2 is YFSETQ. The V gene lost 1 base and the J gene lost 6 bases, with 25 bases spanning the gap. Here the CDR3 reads CASSLSLGRVRPVAGELFF. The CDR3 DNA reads TGCGCCAGCAGCTTGTCGCTCGGGCGGGTAAGGCCAGTGGCCGGGGAGCTGTTTTTT.

Here the CDR3 DNA reads TGTGCCAGTAGTATAGGGACTAGCGGGAGCACAGATACGCAGTATTTT. It translates to CASSIGTSGSTDTQYF. The chain combines TRBV19 with TRBJ2-3; TRBD2 agrees at 11 bases. This CDR3 comprises 16 residues. Germline V lookup: CDR1 LNHDA, CDR2 SQIVND (reference sequence). V trimming: 1 base; J trimming: 0 bases; junction bases outside the gene matches: 0. Combining the CDR3 with reference TRBV19 and TRBJ2-3 gives the whole variable domain DGGITQSPKYLFRKEGQNVTLSCEQNLNHDAMYWYRQDPGQGLRLIYYSQIVNDFQKGDIAEGYSVSREKKESFPLTVTSAQKNPTAFYLCASSIGTSGSTDTQYFGPGTRLTVL.

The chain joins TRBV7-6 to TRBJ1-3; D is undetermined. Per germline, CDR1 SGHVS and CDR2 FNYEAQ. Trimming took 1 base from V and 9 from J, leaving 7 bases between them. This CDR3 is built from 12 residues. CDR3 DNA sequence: TGTGCCAGCAGCTTAGACAGAACCACCATATATTTT. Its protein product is CASSLDRTTIYF.

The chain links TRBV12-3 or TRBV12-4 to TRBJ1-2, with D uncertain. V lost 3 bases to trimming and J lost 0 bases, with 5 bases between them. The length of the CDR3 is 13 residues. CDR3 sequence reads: CASSFGANYGYTF. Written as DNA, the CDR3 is TGTGCCAGCAGTTTCGGGGCTAACTATGGCTACACCTTC.

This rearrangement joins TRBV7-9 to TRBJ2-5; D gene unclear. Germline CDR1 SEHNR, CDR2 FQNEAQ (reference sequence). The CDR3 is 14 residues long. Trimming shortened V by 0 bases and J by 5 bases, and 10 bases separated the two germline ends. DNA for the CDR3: TGTGCCAGCAGCTTAGCGCCCTCGTTCGAGACCCAGTACTTC. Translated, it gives CASSLAPSFETQYF. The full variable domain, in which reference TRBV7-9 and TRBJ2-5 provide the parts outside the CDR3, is DTGVSQNPRHKITKRGQNVTFRCDPISEHNRLYWYRQTLGQGPEFLTYFQNEAQLEKSRLLSDRFSAERPKGSFSTLEIQRTEQGDSAMYLCASSLAPSFETQYFGPGTRLLVL.

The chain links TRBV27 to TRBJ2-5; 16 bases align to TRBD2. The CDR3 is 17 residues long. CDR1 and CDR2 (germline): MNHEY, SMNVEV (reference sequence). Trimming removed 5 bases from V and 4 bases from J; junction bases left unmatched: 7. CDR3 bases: TGTGCCAGCAGTCCGGGACTAGCGGGGGGGCCCGGAGAGACCCAGTACTTC. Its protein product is CASSPGLAGGPGETQYF.

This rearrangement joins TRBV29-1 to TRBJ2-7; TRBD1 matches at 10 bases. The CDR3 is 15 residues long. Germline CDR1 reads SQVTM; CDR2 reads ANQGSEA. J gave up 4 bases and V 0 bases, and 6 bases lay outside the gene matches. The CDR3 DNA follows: TGCAGCGTTGAAGAAATGCGGGACAGGGGTTACGAGCAGTACTTC. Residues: CSVEEMRDRGYEQYF.

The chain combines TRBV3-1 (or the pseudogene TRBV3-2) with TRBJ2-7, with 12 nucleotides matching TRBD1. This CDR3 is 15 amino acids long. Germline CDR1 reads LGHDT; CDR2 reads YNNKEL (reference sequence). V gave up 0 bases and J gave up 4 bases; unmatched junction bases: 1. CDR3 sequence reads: CASSQEGQGAYEQYF. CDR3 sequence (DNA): TGTGCCAGCAGCCAAGAGGGACAGGGGGCTTACGAGCAGTACTTC.